The present TCR beta chain was sequenced within a study of blood T cells in healthy people across ages. Study-wide points: Naive T cell percentage by flow cytometry tracked strongly with beta diversity.

The authors ran a second PCR of about 7 to 11 cycles using a sample-barcoded 5' primer and a J-beta primer mix. TCRdb reanalysed the 5' RACE reads using MiXCR and keeps one entry per CDR3 protein. In the table there are 380,000 or so distinct CDR3 sequences, roughly half of which are singletons. All donors came from Russia, were Caucasian and healthy, and spanned ages 6 to 90. Donors each provided roughly 9.6 milliliters of peripheral blood. Isolation yielded PBMCs, at least 7 million per sample, in every case. In regard to this clonotype: No antigen is known for it.

Material: blood. This sequence originates from a man in his 60s in good health.

For the CDR3, the DNA is TGTGCCAGCAGTGCCTTAGACAGGGGGCGCGGTCAGCCCCAGCATTTT. This translates into CASSALDRGRGQPQHF. The chain is built from TRBV2 and TRBJ1-5, with TRBD1 identical over 10 bases. The V gene's germline CDR1 is SNHLY and CDR2 FYNNEI. The CDR3 totals 16 residues. Trimming took 4 bases from V and 6 from J; bases not matched to a gene: 9.